This T cell receptor (beta chain) was found in a study of blood T cell repertoires in COVID-19. As processed by the authors: Estimated nucleated cell counts came from reference gene primer amplification. Sequenced by immunoSEQ multiplex PCR; TCRdb stores in-frame clones only, minus some. D and trimming were read from the DNA, whereas the V and J calls and clone size are those reported in that table. The data show over 250,000 clones, 90% seen once. The CDR3 is 16 amino acids. The V end lost 6 bases, the J end lost 0 bases, and 15 bases lay between the germline ends. Germline CDR1 SNHLY, CDR2 FYNNEI. Residents of about two dozen US areas, aged roughly 18 to 90 years, made up the participants.

This rearrangement joins TRBV2 to TRBJ1-3, with D perhaps TRBD1 (6 bases). The TCR comes from a man aged 55 to 70 who had recovered from COVID-19. The sample consisted of PBMCs or T cells enriched from blood (not recorded which). In DNA, the CDR3 is TGTGCCAGCAGAGCGGGACACTCGAGCTCTGGAAACACCATATATTTT. Its protein product is CASRAGHSSSGNTIYF.